A selection of T cell receptor beta chains follows, all from one sample in a study of blood T cell repertoires in COVID-19. This table comes from immunoSEQ multiplex PCR, and its TCRdb copy is limited to in-frame clones, with some not included. The sample carries about 330,000 clones, 70% to 90% recorded once. Material for sequencing was peripheral blood. All receptors come from a woman aged 45-65 years with active or convalescent COVID-19. Each CDR3 is given with its conserved first and last residue. D genes are given only for firm matches. A clone size is listed for some rows: how often the clone was seen (once, few, many), or a class if it is expanded.

TGTGCCAGTAGTAACTGGAGGACAGGGGACAATCAGCCCCAGCATTTT CASSNWRTGDNQPQHF TRBV19 TRBD1 TRBJ1-5 .
TGCGCCAGCAGCTTTAAGGAGAATTCACCCCTCCACTTT CASSFKENSPLHF TRBV5-1 . TRBJ1-6 .
TGCGCCAGCAGCTTGGGGGGACTGACAGGGGCGGACGAGCAGTACTTC CASSLGGLTGADEQYF TRBV5-1 TRBD1 TRBJ2-7 .
TGTGCCAGCAGCGAACAGGGGTGGTATGAGACCCAGTACTTC CASSEQGWYETQYF TRBV9 TRBD1 TRBJ2-5 .
TGTGCCAGCAGCTTGACCGGGACTAGCGGGGAGCAGTACTTC CASSLTGTSGEQYF TRBV5-4 TRBD2 TRBJ2-7 few
TGTGCCAGCAGGCTAGGGGTCTACGAGCAGTACTTC CASRLGVYEQYF TRBV6-6 . TRBJ2-7 .
TGTGCCTGGAGAGGACAGGTCGGCTCCTACGAGCAGTACTTC CAWRGQVGSYEQYF TRBV30 TRBD1 TRBJ2-7 .
TGCGCCAGCAGCCGGGAGGGGGCCGGGGAGCTGTTTTTT CASSREGAGELFF TRBV5-1 TRBD2 TRBJ2-2 .
TGTGCCAGTAGTATAAGGGGCGAGGATGGCTACACCTTC CASSIRGEDGYTF TRBV19 . TRBJ1-2 .
TGTGCCAGCAGCCAAACGGACAGTTTAGGGGGCTACACCTTC CASSQTDSLGGYTF TRBV14 . TRBJ1-2 once
TGTGCCAGCAGCTCGTGGACAGGGCTGAACACTGAAGCTTTCTTT CASSSWTGLNTEAFF TRBV11-2 TRBD1 TRBJ1-1 .
TGTGCCAGCAGCTCTGGGCCCCAAGCTAACTATGGCTACACCTTC CASSSGPQANYGYTF TRBV5-4 . TRBJ1-2 .
TGCGCCAGCAGCCAAGATACGGGACTAGCGGGTCTTATTAATGAGCAGTTCTTC CASSQDTGLAGLINEQFF TRBV4-3 TRBD2 TRBJ2-1 .
TGTGCCAGCAGCCCGGGACAGGGGTACTATGGCTACACCTTC CASSPGQGYYGYTF TRBV7-8 TRBD1 TRBJ1-2 .
TGTGCCAGCACCACCGGGACAGGCACTACCTACGAGCAGTACTTC CASTTGTGTTYEQYF TRBV2 TRBD1 TRBJ2-7 .
TGTGCCAGTAGTATAGGAAGGGGGCAGAACACTGAAGCTTTCTTT CASSIGRGQNTEAFF TRBV19 TRBD1 TRBJ1-1 .
TGTGCCAGCAGCCTGACAGGGAGAACGATGTATGCTGGAAACACCATATATTTT CASSLTGRTMYAGNTIYF TRBV14 TRBD1 TRBJ1-3 .
TGCGCCAGCAGCCAAGACAGGGGCAATCAGCCCCAGCATTTT CASSQDRGNQPQHF TRBV4-1 . TRBJ1-5 .
TGCGCCAGCAGCTTGGCGGCGGTGCAGTTCTTC CASSLAAVQFF TRBV5-1 . TRBJ2-1 .
TGTGCCAGCAGCTTAGATCGGGGCGAGCAGTACTTC CASSLDRGEQYF TRBV7-8 . TRBJ2-7 .
TGTGCCAGCAGCTTTACGGGAAGCATAGAAGATACGCAGTATTTT CASSFTGSIEDTQYF TRBV7-3 . TRBJ2-3 once
TGTGCCAGCAGACCCGGGGAGGCTATCTCCTACAATGAGCAGTTCTTC CASRPGEAISYNEQFF TRBV5-4 . TRBJ2-1 .
TGTGCCAGTAGCGCTCGAGAGAGCTTGAATGAAAAACTGTTTTTT CASSARESLNEKLFF TRBV19 . TRBJ1-4 .
TGTGCCAGCAGCTTACAGGGGATGGATTCACCCCTCCACTTT CASSLQGMDSPLHF TRBV7-8 . TRBJ1-6 .
TGTGCCAGCAGCCAAGGACTAGGCAGGTCCTACGAGCAGTACTTC CASSQGLGRSYEQYF TRBV3-1/TRBV3-2 . TRBJ2-7 .
TGTGCCAGCAGCCTACAGGGGCTGGACACTGAAGCTTTCTTT CASSLQGLDTEAFF TRBV6-2/TRBV6-3 TRBD1 TRBJ1-1 .
TGCGCCAGCAGCTTGCAAGGGGTGGGTTACAATGAGCAGTTCTTC CASSLQGVGYNEQFF TRBV5-1 . TRBJ2-1 .